The 22 T cell receptor beta chains below were found in one sample sequenced in a study of T cells in Graves' hyperthyroidism and ophthalmopathy. There were TCR beta CDR3 regions amplified from RNA transcripts. A set of HTBI primers served as the primers for a first-round RT-PCR of the TCR CDR3. MiXCR was run by TCRdb on the multiplex PCR reads, yielding one entry per CDR3 protein. The sample has about 560,000 distinct CDR3 sequences; approximately 14% are singletons. Sequences were obtained from blood. The receptors shown here come from a woman between 25 and 40 years old with Graves' hyperthyroidism.

This clonotype was counted at least ten times. The V gene is TRBV5-1, the J gene TRBJ2-7, with TRBD1 identical over 9 bases. Germline V gene lookup returns CDR1 SGHRS and CDR2 YFSETQ. V lost 3 bases, J lost 2 bases, and 3 bases stayed unmatched. The CDR3 extends over 14 amino acids. For the CDR3, the DNA is TGCGCCAGCAGCTATCGACAGGGGGCCTACGAGCAGTACTTC. Translated, it gives CASSYRQGAYEQYF.

This clonotype was observed at least ten times. This sequence joins TRBV6-1 and TRBJ1-1, with unresolved D. Trimming left V 0 bases short and J 11 bases short, with 13 bases between. This CDR3 has 13 residues. The germline V gene encodes CDR1 MNHNS and CDR2 SASEGT. In DNA, the CDR3 is TGTGCCAGCAGTGAAGCGCCGGTTTTAGGGGCTTTCTTT. Translation gives CASSEAPVLGAFF.

This clonotype has at least ten counts. The chain uses TRBV27 and TRBJ2-7; no reliable D call. From germline, CDR1 is MNHEY and CDR2 SMNVEV (reference sequence). V lost 2 bases, J lost 6 bases, and 11 bases lay in between. The CDR3 extends over 13 amino acids. CDR3 in amino acids: CASSLNEVSEQYF. In nucleotides, the CDR3 is TGTGCCAGCAGTTTAAACGAGGTTAGCGAGCAGTACTTC.

This clonotype was found many times. V gene TRBV4-3 combines with J gene TRBJ1-1; possibly TRBD1 for D (5 bases). The V gene lost 8 bases and the J gene lost 1 base, with 11 bases spanning the gap. This CDR3 is 13 amino acids long. Germline CDR1 reads LGHNA; CDR2 reads YSLEER. CDR3 DNA sequence: TGCGCCAGCGGGGACTTTAAGAACACTGAAGCTTTCTTT. As protein: CASGDFKNTEAFF.

A few counts support this clonotype. The gene calls are TRBV6-6 and TRBJ2-1; maybe TRBD2 (5 bases). Germline V gene lookup returns CDR1 MNHNY and CDR2 SVGAGI (reference sequence). With 0 bases removed from V and 2 bases from J, the gap between germline ends came to 11 bases. The CDR3 extends over 16 amino acids. CDR3 nucleotides: TGTGCCAGCAGTTACTCGAGGGATTTACCCTACAATGAGCAGTTCTTC. This sequence encodes CASSYSRDLPYNEQFF.

This sequence joins TRBV2 and TRBJ2-1, with D unresolved. Trimming cost V 3 bases and J 9 bases, with 9 bases left between them. CDR1 and CDR2 (germline): SNHLY, FYNNEI. The CDR3 is 12 amino acids. CDR3 DNA: TGTGCCAGCAGTGAGGAATGGGCTGAGCAGTTCTTC. Residues: CASSEEWAEQFF.

This clonotype has a count of ten or more. This chain links TRBV27 with TRBJ2-1; unclear D gene. CDR1 MNHEY and CDR2 SMNVEV come from the germline V gene (reference sequence). The CDR3 extends over 12 amino acids. Trimming stripped 4 bases from V and 5 bases from J, with 6 bases between. DNA for the CDR3: TGTGCCAGCAGTTCCGGAGACAATGAGCAGTTCTTC. Translating gives CASSSGDNEQFF.

The rearrangement uses TRBV20-1 and TRBJ1-1; no firm D call. Germline values: CDR1 DFQATT, CDR2 SNEGSKA (reference sequence). The V gene lost 4 bases and the J gene lost 1 base, with 7 bases spanning the gap. The CDR3 has 12 residues. CDR3 sequence: CSAIPGNTEAFF. As DNA, the CDR3 is TGCAGTGCTATCCCGGGGAACACTGAAGCTTTCTTT.

This clonotype was seen many times. The CDR3 DNA is TGCAGTGCTAGTCGTTCAGCGGGAGGAACCACAGATACGCAGTATTTT. This sequence encodes CSASRSAGGTTDTQYF. The chain employs TRBV20-1 and TRBJ2-3; 9 bases are a match to TRBD2. J gave up 2 bases and V 3 bases, and 9 bases lay outside the gene matches. This CDR3 spans 16 amino acids. Germline CDR1 is DFQATT and CDR2 is SNEGSKA (reference sequence).

About this clonotype itself: This could be a read error, since a much larger clone is one nucleotide away. The gene calls are TRBV7-2 and TRBJ2-3; no clear D. Germline assignment: CDR1 SGHTA and CDR2 FQGNSA. This CDR3 has 16 amino acids. V dropped 5 bases and J dropped 5 bases, with 20 bases sitting between them. Here the CDR3 DNA reads TGTGCCAGCAGCCGCCACCGGCTCGGCTTTGGAGATACGCAGTATTTT. This encodes CASSRHRLGFGDTQYF.

V is TRBV10-2 and J is TRBJ2-2; 15 nucleotides agree with TRBD2. With V trimmed by 4 bases and J by 0 bases, 9 bases remained unmatched. From germline, CDR1 is WSHSY and CDR2 SAAADI. CDR3 length equals 20 residues. CDR3 in amino acids: CASSGSGTSGRYSNTGELFF. CDR3 DNA sequence: TGCGCCAGCAGTGGAAGCGGGACTAGCGGGAGGTACTCGAACACCGGGGAGCTGTTTTTT.

V usage is TRBV12-3 or TRBV12-4 and J usage is TRBJ2-3; 11 positions match TRBD2. V gave up 5 bases and J gave up 4 bases; unmatched junction bases: 5. This CDR3 contains 15 residues. This CDR3 reads CASSLLAGVSDTQYF. As DNA, the CDR3 is TGTGCCAGCAGTCTACTAGCGGGAGTGTCAGATACGCAGTATTTT.

The sample holds a few counts of this clonotype. The rearrangement joins TRBV10-3 to TRBJ2-1, with 12 bases lining up with TRBD2. Unmatched junction bases numbered 4, after V lost 7 bases and J lost 3 bases. This CDR3 contains 15 residues. CDR1 and CDR2 (germline): ENHRY, SYGVKD. The CDR3 DNA follows: TGTGCCATCAAACTGACTAGCGGGAGCTACAATGAGCAGTTCTTC. Translation: CAIKLTSGSYNEQFF.

This chain connects TRBV12-3 or TRBV12-4 to TRBJ1-2, with TRBD1 matching over 9 bases. After removal of 8 bases from V and 7 bases from J, the junction contained 11 bases not matched to a gene. The CDR3 covers 14 residues. CDR3 in DNA: TGTGCCAGCGCCTCGGGACAGGGACTGGGTGGCTACACCTTC. This gives the protein CASASGQGLGGYTF.

This clonotype was seen ten or more times. The chain carries TRBV5-6 and TRBJ2-2; 7 positions agree with TRBD2. CDR1 and CDR2 (germline): SGHDT, YYEEEE. CDR3 length: 14 amino acids. Losses at the gene ends were 5 bases for V and 2 bases for J; bases not matched to a gene: 3. The CDR3 reads CASRRELNTGELFF. The CDR3 coding sequence is TGTGCCAGCAGGCGGGAGCTCAACACCGGGGAGCTGTTTTTT. The whole variable domain, filled in from reference TRBV5-6 and TRBJ2-2, reads DAGVTQSPTHLIKTRGQQVTLRCSPKSGHDTVSWYQQALGQGPQFIFQYYEEEERQRGNFPDRFSGHQFPNYSSELNVNALLLGDSALYLCASRRELNTGELFFGEGSRLTVL.

This clonotype was seen ten or more times. This CDR3 is CASSPGLSRPAQYF. The CDR3 DNA reads TGTGCCAGCAGCCCTGGACTATCCCGACCCGCCCAGTACTTC. The chain combines TRBV12-3 or TRBV12-4 with TRBJ2-5; weak D call: TRBD2 (6 bases). The CDR3 covers 14 residues. The V end was cut by 6 bases, the J end by 9 bases, with 20 bases between.

The chain uses TRBV6-5 and TRBJ2-1; D call uncertain. The V and J ends lost 0 bases and 5 bases respectively, with 5 bases between them. The CDR3 consists of 13 residues. CDR1 is MNHEY, CDR2 SVGAGI, per germline. The DNA of the CDR3 is TGTGCCAGCAGTTACTCTCCCGACAATGAGCAGTTCTTC. The encoded protein is CASSYSPDNEQFF.

This clonotype has only one observation. The junction and the germline gene differ at one end; a read error may be behind it. V gene TRBV19 combines with J gene TRBJ2-2; D is possibly TRBD2 (5 bases). Per germline, CDR1 LNHDA and CDR2 SQIVND (reference sequence). The CDR3 extends over 13 amino acids. CDR3 sequence reads: CASSIQNTGELVF. The DNA for the CDR3 is TGTGCCAGTAGTATCCAGAACACCGGGGAGCTGGTTTTT.

The genes are TRBV5-1 and TRBJ2-5; D is unresolved. The length of the CDR3 is 16 residues. Germline V gives CDR1 SGHRS, CDR2 YFSETQ. Trimming pared 4 bases from V and 0 bases from J, leaving 16 bases between. The CDR3 region is CASSHLGSAYQETQYF. The CDR3 DNA reads as TGCGCCAGCAGCCACTTGGGATCCGCCTACCAAGAGACCCAGTACTTC.

The table lists this clonotype with many counts. The rearrangement joins TRBV28 to TRBJ2-2; perhaps TRBD1 as D (6 bases). V was shortened by 4 bases and J by 5 bases, with 17 bases between the two germline ends. Germline V gives CDR1 MDHEN, CDR2 SYDVKM. The CDR3 runs 16 residues. CDR3 amino acids: CASSSLGQVGTGELFF. The DNA for the CDR3 is TGTGCCAGCAGTTCCCTGGGACAAGTTGGAACCGGGGAGCTGTTTTTT. Complete variable domain (other parts from reference TRBV28 and TRBJ2-2): DVKVTQSSRYLVKRTGEKVFLECVQDMDHENMFWYRQDPGLGLRLIYFSYDVKMKEKGDIPEGYSVSREKKERFSLILESASTNQTSMYLCASSSLGQVGTGELFFGEGSRLTVL.

This clonotype was seen repeatedly, ten times or more. The chain combines TRBV28 with TRBJ1-4, with no clear D. Germline values: CDR1 MDHEN, CDR2 SYDVKM. V gave up 5 bases and J gave up 4 bases, with 23 bases separating them. This CDR3 comprises 18 residues. This chain's CDR3 is CASSKPYPARGSNEKLFF. The CDR3 DNA is TGTGCCAGCAGTAAACCCTACCCGGCACGGGGAAGTAATGAAAAACTGTTTTTT.

The CDR3 DNA reads TGCAGTGCTAGTCACCACCGGACCATTATGGGCAATGAGCAGTTCTTC. Encoded protein: CSASHHRTIMGNEQFF. The genes are TRBV20-1 and TRBJ2-1; D gene unclear. The germline CDR1 and CDR2 sequences are DFQATT and SNEGSKA (reference sequence). Deletions cut 3 bases from V and 6 bases from J, with 21 bases between. This CDR3 is built from 16 residues.